This entry describes one TCR beta chain. Its specificity is unknown. This record comes from a study of cytomegalovirus exposure and HLA in healthy donors. CDR3 length equals 15 residues. Per germline, CDR1 SEHNR and CDR2 FQNEAQ (reference sequence). The V gene end was trimmed by 6 bases and the J gene end by 0 bases; junction bases not matched to a gene: 7. This table comes from immunoSEQ multiplex PCR, and its TCRdb copy is limited to in-frame clones, with some not included. The sample lists 150,000 to 200,000 clones, approximately 90% occurring once. Study-level results: Rare TCR sequences predominated, though certain public TCRs were found in many donors. Reports credit the classifier with highly specific, highly sensitive diagnosis of cytomegalovirus status. Among TCR beta chains, those listed as cytomegalovirus-associated numbered approximately 150.

J is TRBJ2-7 and V is TRBV7-9, with 8 positions matching TRBD2. The source of this sequence is a young man in good health and CMV-seronegative. Sequences were obtained from PBMCs. In DNA, the CDR3 is TGTGCCAGCAGTAGTCAGCGGGAGCACTCCTACGAGCAGTACTTC. It specifies CASSSQREHSYEQYF.